These T cell receptor beta chains were read from a single sample in a study of T cell responses to AZD1222 COVID-19 vaccine. The protocol was immunoSEQ multiplex PCR, while the TCRdb copy is restricted to in-frame clones and leaves out a portion. The data show approximately 140,000 clones, with approximately 92% seen just once and just over 3% held by the top ten. Source: peripheral blood, taken on day 0 of AZD1222 vaccination. The receptors derive from an adult in good health. Each CDR3 is given with its conserved first and last residue. A D gene is named only where the DNA matches it firmly. Clone sizes are given selectively: once, few, many, or a class where the clone is expanded.

cdr3_aa cdr3_nt v_call d_call clone_size j_call
CSVEKGRQETQYF TGCAGCGTTGAAAAGGGACGGCAAGAGACCCAGTACTTC TRBV29-1 . . TRBJ2-5
CAWSFGRTDTQYF TGTGCCTGGAGTTTCGGGAGGACAGATACGCAGTATTTT TRBV30 TRBD2 . TRBJ2-3
CASSLGRMNTGELFF TGTGCCAGCAGCTTAGGCAGGATGAACACCGGGGAGCTGTTTTTT TRBV7-3 . . TRBJ2-2
CASSLNEAFF TGTGCCAGCAGCTTGAATGAAGCTTTCTTT TRBV5-8 . . TRBJ1-1
CASSRGSLTPWNQPQHF TGTGCCAGTTCCCGTGGGTCATTAACCCCTTGGAATCAGCCCCAGCATTTT TRBV28 . . TRBJ1-5
CASSQEEGLINEKLFF TGTGCCAGCAGCCAAGAAGAAGGACTGATTAATGAAAAACTGTTTTTT TRBV14 . . TRBJ1-4
CASSSSRGGTIYF TGTGCCAGCAGTAGTTCCAGGGGAGGCACCATATATTTT TRBV27 . . TRBJ1-3
CASSLGQGGEQFF TGTGCCAGCAGCCTGGGACAGGGAGGTGAGCAGTTCTTC TRBV7-8 TRBD1 . TRBJ2-1
CASSLLPRTSGSDEQFF TGTGCCAGCAGTCTCCTACCCCGGACTAGCGGGAGCGATGAGCAGTTCTTC TRBV6-6 TRBD2 . TRBJ2-1
CASSLNSGATYNEQFF TGTGCCAGCAGCTTAAACAGCGGGGCGACCTACAATGAGCAGTTCTTC TRBV7-9 TRBD2 . TRBJ2-1
CASSSPQAGEKLFF TGTGCCAGCAGCTCACCCCAGGCGGGTGAAAAACTGTTTTTT TRBV28 . . TRBJ1-4
CASLRGGGNTGELFF TGTGCCAGCCTCCGGGGAGGGGGGAACACCGGGGAGCTGTTTTTT TRBV6-5 . . TRBJ2-2
CASRTGAFPYGYTF TGTGCCTCCAGGACAGGAGCCTTTCCCTATGGCTACACCTTC TRBV10-3 TRBD1 . TRBJ1-2
CASSLGPGPNTEAFF TGCGCCAGCAGCTTGGGTCCGGGCCCGAACACTGAAGCTTTCTTT TRBV5-1 . . TRBJ1-1
CASSYDRNNSPLHF TGTGCCAGCAGCTACGACAGGAATAATTCACCCCTCCACTTT TRBV5-6 . . TRBJ1-6
CASSRDRDIGETQYF TGCGCCAGCAGCCGGGACAGGGACATTGGGGAGACCCAGTACTTC TRBV5-1 TRBD1 . TRBJ2-5
CASCKRESYSDTQYF TGTGCCAGCTGCAAGCGGGAGTCCTATTCAGATACGCAGTATTTT TRBV19 TRBD2 . TRBJ2-3
CASKGRTQYF TGTGCCAGCAAAGGCCGGACGCAGTATTTT TRBV6-5 . . TRBJ2-3
CASSSERGGTEAFF TGTGCCAGCTCGTCCGAAAGGGGGGGCACTGAAGCTTTCTTT TRBV18 . once TRBJ1-1
CASRRQETNTEAFF TGCGCCAGCAGGAGACAGGAAACGAACACTGAAGCTTTCTTT TRBV5-1 . . TRBJ1-1
CASSQDYGIRLSPSEAFF TGCGCCAGCAGCCAAGATTATGGGATTAGACTTTCCCCATCTGAAGCTTTCTTT TRBV4-3 . . TRBJ1-1